Sequencing of this T cell receptor beta chain was carried out in a study of cytotoxic CD8 clonotypes in ibrutinib-treated CLL. This CDR3 comprises 15 residues. The germline V gene encodes CDR1 LNHNV and CDR2 YYDKDF (reference sequence). V lost 2 bases, J lost 6 bases, and 14 bases lay in between. Concerning this clone: The target antigen is unknown.

Target depth was 1 in 200,000 to 1 in 1 million T cells, about 10x per clonotype. This table comes from immunoSEQ multiplex PCR, and its TCRdb copy is limited to in-frame clones, with some not included. In the table there are 150,000 or so clones, more than 65% of which are singletons. The study, taken as a whole, reports: Clonality showed a rise at ibrutinib response that reversed toward baseline at progression.

This sample comprised PBMCs, obtained after 12 months of ibrutinib treatment. The receptor comes from a human donor with chronic lymphocytic leukemia. V is TRBV15 and J is TRBJ2-1; a weak D match, TRBD2 (6 bases). The CDR3 bases are TGTGCCACCAGCAGAAGTGGGAGGTATACCAATGAGCAGTTCTTC. Protein: CATSRSGRYTNEQFF.